These 7 T cell receptor beta chains were all obtained from the same sample, sequenced in a study of type 1 regulatory T cells listed by TCRdb under 2021. The full study reports these points: A more restricted TCR repertoire was observed in Tr1 cells than in non-Tr1 cells, and this restriction was interpreted in the study as alloantigen-induced clonal expansion.

These receptors lack a known antigen. The sample was run on an Illumina MiSeq. The public reads were reanalyzed by TCRdb: fastp trimming at Q25, MiXCR alignment, in-frame beta chains only. Each entry is one CDR3 protein sequence, shown with its most common DNA and genes. The sample has 60,000 to 75,000 distinct CDR3 sequences on record, 20% of them singletons. 8.3% of the sample rests with the top ten. The sequencing sample was made of cultured type 1 regulatory T (Tr1) cells, either the whole culture or a sorted fraction (not recorded which). The meaning of the sample's cell subset or site label: type 1 regulatory T cells sorted from the T-allo10 product. The receptor set was obtained from a human donor in good health.

The CDR3 loop is CASSLVLPRAEQYF. The DNA for the CDR3 is TGCGCCAGCAGCTTAGTGCTCCCTAGGGCCGAGCAGTACTTC. J is TRBJ2-7 and V is TRBV5-1; no clear D gene. Germline CDR1 is SGHRS and CDR2 is YFSETQ. The CDR3 totals 14 residues. Trimming stripped 2 bases from V and 6 bases from J, with 15 bases between. The whole variable domain, remainder taken from reference TRBV5-1 and TRBJ2-7, is KAGVTQTPRYLIKTRGQQVTLSCSPISGHRSVSWYQQTPGQGLQFLFEYFSETQRNKGNFPGRFSGRQFSNSRSEMNVSTLELGDSALYLCASSLVLPRAEQYFGPGTRLTVT.

This clonotype has just a few counts. The chain is built from TRBV12-3 or TRBV12-4 and TRBJ1-5; a weak D match, TRBD1 (6 bases). There are 17 residues in the CDR3. The germline V and J ends were trimmed by 3 bases and 3 bases, with 18 bases remaining between them. This CDR3 reads CASSFLTISGANQPQHF. The CDR3 region has the DNA TGTGCCAGCAGTTTCCTCACGATATCGGGGGCCAATCAGCCCCAGCATTTT.

This clonotype has more than one count but fewer than ten. The rearrangement joins TRBV5-1 to TRBJ1-2; D remains ambiguous. There are 15 residues in the CDR3. The germline V gene encodes CDR1 SGHRS and CDR2 YFSETQ. Deletions cut 2 bases from V and 7 bases from J, with 18 bases between. DNA for the CDR3: TGCGCCAGCAGCTTCTTAAGTGAGGACTTGGGTGGCTACACCTTC. It yields the protein CASSFLSEDLGGYTF.

In its sample, this clonotype was seen many times. The gene calls are TRBV12-3 or TRBV12-4 and TRBJ1-5; D perhaps matches TRBD1 (6 bases). This CDR3 comprises 14 residues. Trimming took off 1 base at V and 4 bases at J, with 8 bases between the two ends. CDR3 in DNA: TGTGCCAGCAGTTTAGAGGGGGGGAATCAGCCCCAGCATTTT. This sequence encodes CASSLEGGNQPQHF.

The chain has TRBV27 and TRBJ1-6, with TRBD1 matching 8 bases. The CDR3 has 18 amino acids. J lost 0 bases, V lost 1 base, and 5 bases had no gene match. In germline, CDR1 is MNHEY, CDR2 SMNVEV (reference sequence). The CDR3 nucleotides are TGTGCCAGCAGTTTATTTACAGGGGGAAGCTCCTATAATTCACCCCTCCACTTT. Translating gives CASSLFTGGSSYNSPLHF.

V gene TRBV4-2 combines with J gene TRBJ2-1; perhaps TRBD2 as D (6 bases). There are 13 residues in the CDR3. Germline lookup yields CDR1 LGHNA and CDR2 YNFKEQ. V lost 2 bases and J 13 bases, leaving 15 bases between the germline ends. Here the CDR3 reads CASSQSGTGGQFF. The CDR3 nucleotides are TGTGCCAGCAGCCAATCCGGGACTGGGGGACAGTTCTTC.

As to this clonotype: The junction and the germline gene differ at one end; a read error may be behind it. V usage is TRBV15 and J usage is TRBJ1-2; D is undetermined. Germline-derived CDR1 and CDR2 are LNHNV and YYDKDF (reference sequence). The CDR3 covers 12 residues. The DNA of the CDR3 is TGTGCCACCAGCAGAGGAGGATATGGCCACACCTTC. Its protein is CATSRGGYGHTF.